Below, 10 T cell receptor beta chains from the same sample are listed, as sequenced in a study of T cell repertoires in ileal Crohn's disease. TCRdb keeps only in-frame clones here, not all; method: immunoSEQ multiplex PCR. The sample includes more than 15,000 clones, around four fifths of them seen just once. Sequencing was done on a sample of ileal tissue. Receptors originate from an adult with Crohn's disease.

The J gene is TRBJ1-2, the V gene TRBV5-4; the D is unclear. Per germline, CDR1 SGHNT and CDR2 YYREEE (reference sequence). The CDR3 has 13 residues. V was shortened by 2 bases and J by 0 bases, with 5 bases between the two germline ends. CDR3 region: CASSFIANYGYTF. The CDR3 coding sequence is TGTGCCAGCAGCTTCATTGCTAACTATGGCTACACCTTC.

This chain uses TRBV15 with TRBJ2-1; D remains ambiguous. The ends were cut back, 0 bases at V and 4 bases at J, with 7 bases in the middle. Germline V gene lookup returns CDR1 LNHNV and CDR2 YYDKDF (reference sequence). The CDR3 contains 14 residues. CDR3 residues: CATSRDGRYNEQFF. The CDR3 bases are TGTGCCACCAGCAGAGATGGCAGATACAATGAGCAGTTCTTC.

CDR3 amino acids: CASSGWTGMNQPQHF. CDR3 nucleotides: TGTGCCAGCAGTGGATGGACAGGGATGAATCAGCCCCAGCATTTT. The chain carries TRBV6-1 and TRBJ1-5; 8 bases match TRBD1. Germline values: CDR1 MNHNS, CDR2 SASEGT. Trimming removed 4 bases from V and 4 bases from J; junction bases left unmatched: 6. The CDR3 is 15 residues long.

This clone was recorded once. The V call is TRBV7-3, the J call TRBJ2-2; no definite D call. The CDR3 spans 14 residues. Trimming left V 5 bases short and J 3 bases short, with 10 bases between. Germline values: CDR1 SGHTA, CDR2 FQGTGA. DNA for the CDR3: TGTGCCAGCAGCCCCCGCCCGGACACCGGGGAGCTGTTTTTT. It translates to CASSPRPDTGELFF.

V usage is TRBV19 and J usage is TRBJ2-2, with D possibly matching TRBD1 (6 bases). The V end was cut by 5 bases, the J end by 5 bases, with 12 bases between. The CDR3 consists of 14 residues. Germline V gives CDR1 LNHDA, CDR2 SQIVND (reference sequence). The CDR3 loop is CASSLNRATGELFF. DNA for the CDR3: TGTGCCAGTAGTTTGAACAGGGCTACCGGGGAGCTGTTTTTT.

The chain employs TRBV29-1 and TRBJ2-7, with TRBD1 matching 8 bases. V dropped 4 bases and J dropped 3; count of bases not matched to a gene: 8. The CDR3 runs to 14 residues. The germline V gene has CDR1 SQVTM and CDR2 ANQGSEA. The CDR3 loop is CSVVWRQGFYEQYF. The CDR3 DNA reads TGCAGCGTTGTGTGGCGACAGGGGTTCTACGAGCAGTACTTC.

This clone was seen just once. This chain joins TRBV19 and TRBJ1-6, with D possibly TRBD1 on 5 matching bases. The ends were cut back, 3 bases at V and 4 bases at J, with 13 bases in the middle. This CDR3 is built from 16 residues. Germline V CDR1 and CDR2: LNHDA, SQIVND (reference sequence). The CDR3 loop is CASSIQGEGYNSPLHF. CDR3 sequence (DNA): TGTGCCAGTAGTATCCAGGGCGAAGGGTATAATTCACCCCTCCACTTT.

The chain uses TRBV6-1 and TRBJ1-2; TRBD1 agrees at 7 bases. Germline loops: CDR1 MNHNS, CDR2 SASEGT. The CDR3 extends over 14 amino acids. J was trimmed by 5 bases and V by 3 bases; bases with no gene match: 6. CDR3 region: CASSDPGTEYGYTF. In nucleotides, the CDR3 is TGTGCCAGCAGTGACCCCGGGACAGAATATGGCTACACCTTC.

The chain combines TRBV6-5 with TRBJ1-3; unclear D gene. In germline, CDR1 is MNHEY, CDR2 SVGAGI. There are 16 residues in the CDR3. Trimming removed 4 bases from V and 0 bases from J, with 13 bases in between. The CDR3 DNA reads TGTGCCAGCAGTTTTTCCTCAGGTCCCTCTGGAAACACCATATATTTT. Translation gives CASSFSSGPSGNTIYF.

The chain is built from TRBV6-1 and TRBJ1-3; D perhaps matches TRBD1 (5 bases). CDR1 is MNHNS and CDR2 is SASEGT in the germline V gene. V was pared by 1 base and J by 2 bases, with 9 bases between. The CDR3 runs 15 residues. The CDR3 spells CASSEGVGAGNTIYF. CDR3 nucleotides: TGTGCCAGCAGTGAAGGGGTAGGGGCTGGAAACACCATATATTTT.